This T cell receptor (beta chain) derives from a study of cytomegalovirus exposure and HLA in healthy donors. The overall study: Samples from HLA-typed donors yielded approximately 88 million unique TCRs in an early data release.

The study ran its PCR with 60 Vbeta and 13 Jbeta primers. Data came from immunoSEQ multiplex PCR; TCRdb stores just in-frame clones and leaves some out. The data contain 50,000 to 65,000 clones, roughly 77% of them seen just once; the ten biggest clones take up 20% to 25%. General observations from the study: A prior analysis recorded that most TCR beta V segments were productive about 90% or about 30% of the time.

As concerns this clone: The target antigen is unknown.

The sequenced sample was PBMCs. The sequence came from a woman aged 35 to 49 in good health and CMV-seropositive.

CDR3 amino acids: CASGPDRGDEQYF. CDR3 DNA sequence: TGTGCCAGCGGCCCGGACAGGGGTGATGAGCAGTACTTC. This chain uses TRBV27 with TRBJ2-7, with TRBD1 identical over 9 bases. Germline V CDR1 and CDR2: MNHEY, SMNVEV (reference sequence). V shed 8 bases and J 7 bases; nucleotides not matched to a gene: 9. CDR3 size: 13 residues.